This T cell receptor (beta chain) comes out of a study of T cell responses to AZD1222 COVID-19 vaccine (dated by TCRdb to about 2021). About the full investigation: A total of about 250 trial participants underwent TCR sequencing, of whom 207 had received two doses of AZD1222 and about 25 had received two doses of the MenACWY control vaccine. Trial participants were enrolled into age subgroups of 18-55, 56-69 and 70-plus years, which contained 148, 28 and 57 TCR-sequenced participants, respectively.

The sample's time point label, in plain terms: baseline before first vaccination. This sample's treatment or condition label indicates: meningococcal conjugate vaccine given as trial control. Vaccinee samples came from UK trials COV001 and COV002, including a single-blind randomized controlled phase 2/3 trial of AZD1222 (ChAdOx1 nCoV-19) in healthy adults. For TCRbeta chain sequencing, PBMC samples were collected from trial participants at day 0 and at day 28 after the second dose. The CDR3 regions of human TCRbeta chains were subjected to immunosequencing. Per the source publication's procedure: TCRs in the repertoires were compared against a reference library of SARS-CoV-2-specific TCRs that had been generated with the MIRA antigen-specificity platform. Breadth meant the fraction of unique TCRs that were SARS-CoV-2-associated, whereas depth meant the fraction of total T cells that were SARS-CoV-2-associated. Using the MIRA data, each spike-specific TCR was mapped to the spike region that the TCR reacts to and placed in a CD4 or CD8 class. Log10-transformed breadth and depth values were compared by one-way ANOVA with Sidak's multiple comparisons tests. TCRdb took this table from immuneACCESS and kept in-frame rearrangements with V and J called. Such tables lack part of the clones; where checked against another copy, unresolved V genes explain under half of the gap, and the rest is unexplained. Clone size and V and J calls were adopted from that table, with D and trimming inferred from the DNA. Across this sample there are roughly 77,000 clones, with roughly 88% seen only once. The top ten constitute approximately 5.4% of the sample.

From a lookup of the germline V gene (reference sequence), CDR1 and CDR2 are LNHDA and SQIVND. Measured from the cysteine to the phenylalanine, the CDR3 is 14 residues long. Of all the DNA, just the CDR3 is kept, 42 bases in frame from base 1. V drops 6 bases and J drops 0 bases, leaving 9 bases in between. What the authors observed across the whole study: Participants were mostly white British and included more females than males, and it was suggested by the authors that clonal diversity may have been underestimated. Epitopes outside the regions mutated in the B.1.351 and B.1.1.7 variants were reportedly recognized by nearly half of the unique spike-specific TCRs. Because no samples from the day 14 peak response were available, repertoires could be characterized only after the peak T cell response. CD4 TCRs associated with the vaccine covered the entire spike protein, and the dominant responses were in regions 160-218 and 743-854. The 56-69-year group was small, and its depth increase did not reach significance, likely because of low power. Conclusions about previously exposed vaccinees were limited because only six AZD1222 recipients were SARS-CoV-2 seropositive at baseline. After two AZD1222 doses, both the breadth and the depth of spike-specific TCRs were significantly higher than at day 0 and than in MenACWY recipients.

Of note for this clone: Its antigen is unknown. Base qualities are not at hand, and no much larger clone is one base apart.

This specimen was peripheral blood, taken on day 0 of MenACWY control vaccination. This TCR derives from an adult in good health. Rearrangement joined TRBV19 to TRBJ1-3, with no D gene named confidently. The base sequence is TGTGCCAGTAGCCTCCCCTCCTCTGGAAACACCATATATTTT. Its protein reads: CASSLPSSGNTIYF.